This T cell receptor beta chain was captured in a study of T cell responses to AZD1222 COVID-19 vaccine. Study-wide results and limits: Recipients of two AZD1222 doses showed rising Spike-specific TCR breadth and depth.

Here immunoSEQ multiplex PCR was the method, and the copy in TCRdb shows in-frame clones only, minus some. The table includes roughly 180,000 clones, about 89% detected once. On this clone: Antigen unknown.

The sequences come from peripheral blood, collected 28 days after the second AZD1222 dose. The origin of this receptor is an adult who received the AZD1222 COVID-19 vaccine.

DNA of the CDR3: TGTGCCAGCATGGCTGAGGGGAGGTCTTCTAACTATGGCTACACCTTC. Translation gives CASMAEGRSSNYGYTF. The gene calls are TRBV27 and TRBJ1-2, with a possible D match to TRBD1 (5 bases). Germline V gives CDR1 MNHEY, CDR2 SMNVEV (reference sequence). The CDR3 has 16 residues. V lost 7 bases to trimming and J lost 0 bases, with 18 bases between them.